These 30 T cell receptor beta chains originate from one sample sequenced in a study of STAT3 mutations in large granular lymphocyte leukemia. Whole-study results and caveats: In T-cell large granular lymphocyte leukemia, about half of patients showed multiple immunodominant subclonotypes.

No antigens are known for them. Using immunoSEQ multiplex PCR, the repertoire was profiled, and TCRdb retains in-frame clones only, with some absent. The sample has under 35,000 clones, approximately 84% seen once. The sequenced material came from peripheral blood mononuclear cells. The receptors shown here come from a man aged 55 to 70 with T-cell large granular lymphocyte leukemia. Some clones in this sample may be carry-over from other donors' samples.

The genes are TRBV18 and TRBJ1-5; unclear D gene. V was pared by 4 bases and J by 7 bases, with 8 bases between. This CDR3 comprises 12 residues. The germline V gene has CDR1 KGHSH and CDR2 LQKENI. The CDR3 reads CASSLDSQPQHF. The CDR3 region has the DNA TGTGCCAGCTCACTTGATAGCCAGCCCCAGCATTTT.

The V and J genes are TRBV18 and TRBJ1-5; no clear D. CDR3 length: 15 amino acids. Trimming removed 4 bases from V and 0 bases from J, with 10 bases in between. CDR1 is KGHSH and CDR2 is LQKENI in the germline V gene. The DNA of the CDR3 is TGTGCCAGCTCACGGCGCACGGATAGCAATCAGCCCCAGCATTTT. It encodes CASSRRTDSNQPQHF.

The chain joins TRBV5-1 to TRBJ1-1; D uncertain. The CDR3 is 14 amino acids. V dropped 0 bases and J dropped 4 bases, with 10 bases sitting between them. The germline V gene has CDR1 SGHRS and CDR2 YFSETQ. CDR3 nucleotides: TGCGCCAGCAGCTTGGATGGTCGTTCCACTGAAGCTTTCTTT. It is translated as CASSLDGRSTEAFF.

This chain connects TRBV5-1 to TRBJ2-5; 9 nucleotides match TRBD2. Germline CDR1 and CDR2: SGHRS and YFSETQ. This CDR3 is built from 16 residues. V was clipped by 0 bases and J by 1 base; unmatched bases: 4. The CDR3 sequence is CASSLALAGSQETQYF. The CDR3 nucleotides read TGCGCCAGCAGCTTGGCCCTAGCGGGGTCCCAAGAGACCCAGTACTTC.

The V gene is TRBV6-5, the J gene TRBJ2-6; D gene ambiguous. Trimming removed 7 bases from V and 1 base from J, with 11 bases in between. The germline gives CDR1 MNHEY, CDR2 SVGAGI. The CDR3 extends over 15 amino acids. The CDR3 is CASTSKTSGANVLTF. The CDR3 DNA reads as TGTGCCAGCACCTCGAAAACGTCTGGGGCCAACGTCCTGACTTTC.

The rearrangement uses TRBV7-9 and TRBJ2-3, with 9 bases aligning to TRBD2. Germline V gene sequence: CDR1 SEHNR, CDR2 FQNEAQ (reference sequence). Unmatched junction bases numbered 6, after V lost 8 bases and J lost 6 bases. This CDR3 has 13 residues. CDR3 region: CASGAGGQDTQYF. The CDR3 DNA follows: TGTGCCAGCGGCGCGGGAGGGCAGGATACGCAGTATTTT.

The rearrangement joins TRBV7-2 to TRBJ2-7; D is perhaps TRBD2 (5 bases). Trimming cost V 5 bases and J 12 bases, with 23 bases left between them. The CDR3 runs 14 residues. The germline CDR1 and CDR2 sequences are SGHTA and FQGNSA. The CDR3 DNA is TGTGCCAGCAGCGGAGCCGGGATTCCGCCTCCGGGGTACTTC. Its translation is CASSGAGIPPPGYF.

This chain links TRBV7-9 with TRBJ2-2; 7 bases are a match to TRBD1. With V trimmed by 5 bases and J by 6 bases, 12 bases remained unmatched. The CDR3 has 16 residues. In germline, CDR1 is SEHNR, CDR2 FQNEAQ (reference sequence). The CDR3 loop is CASSPGQVMGAGELFF. The CDR3 DNA sequence: TGTGCCAGCAGCCCTGGACAGGTGATGGGTGCCGGGGAGCTGTTTTTT.

The chain joins TRBV9 to TRBJ2-7; 8 positions match TRBD2. This CDR3 has 15 residues. CDR1 and CDR2 (germline): SGDLS, YYNGEE. The junction had 9 bases not matched to a gene; V was cut back by 4 bases and J by 3 bases. The CDR3 nucleotides read TGTGCCAGCAGCCCCCCCGCGGCGGGAGGCTACGAGCAGTACTTC. This sequence encodes CASSPPAAGGYEQYF. The entire variable domain, with the rest obtained from reference TRBV9 and TRBJ2-7, is as follows: DSGVTQTPKHLITATGQRVTLRCSPRSGDLSVYWYQQSLDQGLQFLIQYYNGEERAKGNILERFSAQQFPDLHSELNLSSLELGDSALYFCASSPPAAGGYEQYFGPGTRLTVT.

The chain carries TRBV27 and TRBJ2-3, with 9 bases matching TRBD2. Germline lookup yields CDR1 MNHEY and CDR2 SMNVEV (reference sequence). This CDR3 contains 15 residues. J gave up 1 base and V 3 bases, and 2 bases lay outside the gene matches. As DNA, the CDR3 is TGTGCCAGCAGTTTTGGCGGGAGGGGCACAGATACGCAGTATTTT. It encodes CASSFGGRGTDTQYF.

The chain recombines TRBV11-3 with TRBJ2-7; 7 bases are a match to TRBD1. V shed 4 bases, J shed 3 bases, and the junction held 9 bases outside the gene matches. Germline CDR1 and CDR2: SGHNT and YENEEA. The CDR3 totals 15 residues. Here the CDR3 DNA reads TGTGCCAGCAGCTCCCCGGTGGACAGGTTCTACGAGCAGTACTTC. This gives the protein CASSSPVDRFYEQYF.

This chain connects TRBV29-1 to TRBJ2-1; D gene unclear. Trimming removed 4 bases at V and 10 bases at J, with 8 bases between. The CDR3 is 10 residues long. The V gene's germline CDR1 is SQVTM and CDR2 ANQGSEA. CDR3 sequence (DNA): TGCAGCGTTGGGGTTAGCGAGCAGTTCTTC. Its translation is CSVGVSEQFF.

J is TRBJ2-5 and V is TRBV4-3; no firm D call. Between the trimmed V and J ends, which lost 0 bases and 5 bases, there was a span of 10 bases. Germline V CDR1 and CDR2: LGHNA, YSLEER. This CDR3 has 14 amino acids. The CDR3 DNA follows: TGCGCCAGCAGCCAAGATTTAGGGATGGAGACCCAGTACTTC. Translation: CASSQDLGMETQYF.

V and J are TRBV7-9 and TRBJ1-6, with unresolved D. Trimming cost V 2 bases and J 6 bases, with 11 bases left between them. This CDR3 comprises 15 residues. Germline-derived CDR1 and CDR2 are SEHNR and FQNEAQ (reference sequence). The CDR3 here is CASSLRQMSNSPLHF. The CDR3, as DNA: TGTGCCAGCAGCTTAAGACAAATGAGTAATTCACCCCTCCACTTT.

This clone has only one observation. The CDR3: CASSRTSRDALYEQYF. The CDR3 DNA reads as TGTGCCAGCAGCAGGACCTCCCGGGACGCCCTCTACGAGCAGTACTTC. The chain uses TRBV5-4 and TRBJ2-7; tentatively, D is TRBD1 or TRBD2 (5 bases each). This CDR3 has 16 residues. V was clipped by 4 bases and J by 3 bases, with 20 bases between them. Germline-derived CDR1 and CDR2 are SGHNT and YYREEE (reference sequence).

This clone was detected once. This chain's CDR3 is CASSLLNRDRVVTDTQYF. DNA of the CDR3: TGTGCCAGCAGCTTGCTTAACCGGGACCGAGTTGTCACAGATACGCAGTATTTT. The chain combines TRBV5-5 with TRBJ2-3; D might be TRBD1 or TRBD2, each matching 5 bases. The CDR3 runs 18 residues. CDR1 is SGHKS, CDR2 YYEKEE, per germline (reference sequence). V was shortened by 1 base and J by 2 bases, with 20 bases between the two germline ends.

V gene TRBV5-1 combines with J gene TRBJ1-6; TRBD1 might be the D (6 bases). The germline V gene encodes CDR1 SGHRS and CDR2 YFSETQ. Deletions cut 0 bases from V and 7 bases from J, with 8 bases between. CDR3 length: 14 residues. CDR3 protein: CASSLDRENSPLHF. The CDR3 nucleotides read TGCGCCAGCAGCTTGGACAGGGAGAATTCACCCCTCCACTTT.

The rearrangement uses TRBV29-1 and TRBJ2-1; 7 bases are a match to TRBD1. Germline CDR1 reads SQVTM; CDR2 reads ANQGSEA. This CDR3 is built from 15 residues. J lost 5 bases, V lost 7 bases, and 14 bases had no gene match. The CDR3 DNA reads TGCAGCGCTCGGGGTAGGCAGGGGGTTAACAATGAGCAGTTCTTC. Encoded protein: CSARGRQGVNNEQFF.

The chain uses TRBV7-9 and TRBJ2-6; possible D gene TRBD1, 6 bases. The V end lost 5 bases, the J end lost 0 bases, and 17 bases lay between the germline ends. The CDR3 has 18 amino acids. Germline CDR1 and CDR2: SEHNR and FQNEAQ (reference sequence). CDR3 DNA sequence: TGTGCCAGCAGCCAACTTACAGGGCTAAACTCTGGGGCCAACGTCCTGACTTTC. Amino acid sequence: CASSQLTGLNSGANVLTF. Supplemented by reference TRBV7-9 and TRBJ2-6, the full variable domain reads DTGVSQNPRHKITKRGQNVTFRCDPISEHNRLYWYRQTLGQGPEFLTYFQNEAQLEKSRLLSDRFSAERPKGSFSTLEIQRTEQGDSAMYLCASSQLTGLNSGANVLTFGAGSRLTVL.

The J gene is TRBJ2-7, the V gene TRBV5-1; 7 bases align to TRBD1. The CDR3 has 13 residues. Germline V gene sequence: CDR1 SGHRS, CDR2 YFSETQ. With V trimmed by 3 bases and J by 5 bases, 5 bases remained unmatched. CDR3: CASSSGQSHEQYF. The DNA for the CDR3 is TGCGCCAGCAGCTCGGGACAGTCCCACGAGCAGTACTTC. Looking up the rest from reference TRBV5-1 and TRBJ2-7 gives the full variable domain: KAGVTQTPRYLIKTRGQQVTLSCSPISGHRSVSWYQQTPGQGLQFLFEYFSETQRNKGNFPGRFSGRQFSNSRSEMNVSTLELGDSALYLCASSSGQSHEQYFGPGTRLTVT.

This clone was observed a handful of times. The genes are TRBV7-2 and TRBJ2-1, with D possibly TRBD2 on 7 matching bases. Germline values: CDR1 SGHTA, CDR2 FQGNSA. The CDR3 loop spans 16 amino acids. V lost 6 bases and J lost 4, with 19 bases in between. The CDR3 nucleotides read TGTGCCAGCAGTCCTGGGAGGGGGAGGTCGTACAATGAGCAGTTCTTC. It is translated as CASSPGRGRSYNEQFF.

The rearrangement links TRBV28 to TRBJ2-3; D is undetermined. Germline CDR1 and CDR2: MDHEN and SYDVKM. The CDR3 is 13 amino acids. V was pared by 4 bases and J by 2 bases, with 7 bases between. CDR3 DNA sequence: TGTGCCAGCAGTTCCGTACTCACAGATACGCAGTATTTT. The encoded protein is CASSSVLTDTQYF.

The V and J genes are TRBV28 and TRBJ2-7; tentatively, D is TRBD2 (6 bases). The V end was cut by 6 bases, the J end by 5 bases, with 17 bases between. Germline CDR1 and CDR2: MDHEN and SYDVKM. This CDR3 has 14 residues. Here the CDR3 reads CASRTNGGGHEQYF. The CDR3 DNA reads as TGTGCCAGCAGGACAAACGGGGGAGGTCACGAGCAGTACTTC. The whole variable domain, filled in from reference TRBV28 and TRBJ2-7, reads DVKVTQSSRYLVKRTGEKVFLECVQDMDHENMFWYRQDPGLGLRLIYFSYDVKMKEKGDIPEGYSVSREKKERFSLILESASTNQTSMYLCASRTNGGGHEQYFGPGTRLTVT.

The gene calls are TRBV19 and TRBJ2-7; a weak D match, TRBD2 (5 bases). Trimming pared 3 bases from V and 2 bases from J, leaving 11 bases between. There are 14 residues in the CDR3. CDR1 is LNHDA and CDR2 is SQIVND in the germline V gene (reference sequence). DNA for the CDR3: TGTGCCAGTAGTATCCCGGGGATCGCCTACGAGCAGTACTTC. Protein sequence: CASSIPGIAYEQYF.

This chain connects TRBV2 to TRBJ2-5; 10 nucleotides align to TRBD2. The CDR3 totals 16 residues. V lost 5 bases to trimming and J lost 4 bases; unmatched junction nucleotides: 10. From germline, CDR1 is SNHLY and CDR2 FYNNEI. The CDR3: CASSMSSGSRSETQYF. For the CDR3, the DNA is TGTGCCAGCAGTATGTCTAGCGGGAGCAGGTCAGAGACCCAGTACTTC.

The chain carries TRBV7-9 and TRBJ2-7; TRBD1 agrees at 9 bases. The CDR3 consists of 17 residues. V dropped 4 bases and J dropped 3; count of bases not matched to a gene: 13. Germline V gene data show CDR1 as SEHNR and CDR2 as FQNEAQ (reference sequence). CDR3 DNA: TGTGCCAGCAGCTCCCGAGGGGGGACAGGGAGTTTCTACGAGCAGTACTTC. This gives the protein CASSSRGGTGSFYEQYF.

This chain joins TRBV18 and TRBJ2-5; 11 positions agree with TRBD2. Per the germline V gene, CDR1 is KGHSH and CDR2 is LQKENI. The CDR3 consists of 14 residues. V dropped 3 bases and J dropped 6; count of bases not matched to a gene: 3. DNA of the CDR3: TGTGCCAGCTCACCGGGACTAGCGGAGAAGACCCAGTACTTC. Protein product: CASSPGLAEKTQYF.

The chain combines TRBV15 with TRBJ2-7; TRBD1 might be the D (5 bases). Germline assignment: CDR1 LNHNV and CDR2 YYDKDF (reference sequence). The germline V and J ends were trimmed by 0 bases and 3 bases, with 12 bases remaining between them. The length of the CDR3 is 15 residues. The CDR3 here is CATSRDEDNSYEQYF. In DNA, the CDR3 is TGTGCCACCAGCAGAGATGAGGACAATAGCTACGAGCAGTACTTC.

The V call is TRBV28, the J call TRBJ2-1; 7 bases agree with TRBD1. Germline V CDR1 and CDR2: MDHEN, SYDVKM. The J segment lost 10 bases and the V segment lost 2 bases, leaving 8 bases of the junction unmatched. This CDR3 spans 14 amino acids. CDR3 sequence (DNA): TGTGCCAGCAGTTTAGTACAGGGGTTGCGGGAGCAGTTCTTC. Its protein is CASSLVQGLREQFF.

This clone has just a few counts. The V gene is TRBV18, the J gene TRBJ2-7, with 9 bases that match TRBD2. The CDR3 length is 14 residues. Germline CDR1 and CDR2: KGHSH and LQKENI. Trimming took 6 bases from V and 3 from J; bases not matched to a gene: 6. The CDR3 DNA sequence: TGTGCCAGCTCTTTAGCGGGAGTACTCTACGAGCAGTACTTC. This gives the protein CASSLAGVLYEQYF.